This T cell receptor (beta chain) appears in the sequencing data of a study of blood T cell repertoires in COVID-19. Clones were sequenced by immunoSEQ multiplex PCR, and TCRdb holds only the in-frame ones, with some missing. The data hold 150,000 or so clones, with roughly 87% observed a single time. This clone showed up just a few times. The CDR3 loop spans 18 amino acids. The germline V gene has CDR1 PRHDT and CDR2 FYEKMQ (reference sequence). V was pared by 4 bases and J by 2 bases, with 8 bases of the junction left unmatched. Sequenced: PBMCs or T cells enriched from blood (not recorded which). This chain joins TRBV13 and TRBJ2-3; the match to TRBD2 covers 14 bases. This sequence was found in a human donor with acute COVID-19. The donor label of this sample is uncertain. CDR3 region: CASSSSGLAGGSTDTQYF. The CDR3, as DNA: TGTGCCAGCAGCTCCTCCGGACTAGCGGGGGGATCCACAGATACGCAGTATTTT. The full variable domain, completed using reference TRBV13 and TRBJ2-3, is AAGVIQSPRHLIKEKRETATLKCYPIPRHDTVYWYQQGPGQDPQFLISFYEKMQSDKGSIPDRFSAQQFSDYHSELNMSSLELGDSALYFCASSSSGLAGGSTDTQYFGPGTRLTVL.